The clone carrying this TCR beta chain showed up just a few times. Its antigen is not identified. The sample is drawn from a study of blood T cells in healthy people across ages. As for the study in general: The template switching approach captured approximately one barcoded beta molecule for every two T cells. Study-wide points: A conclusive naive versus antigen-experienced comparison was prevented by the unsorted PBMCs. Relative to aged donors, long-lived donors carried more naive CD4+ cells and displayed higher diversity.

The CDR3 has 12 residues. Losses at the gene ends were 5 bases for V and 12 bases for J; bases not matched to a gene: 6. The germline CDR1 and CDR2 sequences are MNHEY and SMNVEV (reference sequence). Then a second PCR, running about 6 to 12 cycles, was carried out with a sample-barcoded 5' primer and a J-beta primer mix. TCRdb ran MiXCR on the 5' RACE reads and lists one entry per CDR3 protein. The sample includes about 1.7 million distinct CDR3 sequences, about 28% seen only once; the top ten take about 7.7%. This sequence joins TRBV27 and TRBJ2-1; TRBD2 matches at 8 bases. Input material: blood. The TCR was taken from a young woman in good health. CDR3: CASSLGGGVQFF. The CDR3 region has the DNA TGTGCCAGCAGTCTCGGGGGGGGTGTGCAGTTCTTC.